Following are 16 T cell receptor beta chains from one sample sequenced in a study of control samples from healthy donors and cancer patients. The method was immunoSEQ multiplex PCR; TCRdb's version includes in-frame clones alone and lacks a portion of them. Of tens of thousands of clones in the sample, roughly 94% were seen once. The sample consisted of blood. The origin of the receptors is a woman aged 18-30 years in good health.

V and J are TRBV27 and TRBJ2-3; either TRBD1 or TRBD2 may supply D (6 bases each). The CDR3 is 15 residues long. Germline CDR1 MNHEY, CDR2 SMNVEV (reference sequence). V gave up 3 bases and J gave up 1 base, with 11 bases separating them. CDR3 sequence (DNA): TGTGCCAGCAGTTTGGCGGGACACGGCACAGATACGCAGTATTTT. It specifies CASSLAGHGTDTQYF.

This clone appeared a single time. The chain recombines TRBV28 with TRBJ1-5, with 12 bases lining up with TRBD1. The CDR3 consists of 17 residues. The germline V gene encodes CDR1 MDHEN and CDR2 SYDVKM. V shed 2 bases, J shed 6 bases, and the junction held 8 bases outside the gene matches. The CDR3: CASSLRDRGQWGQPQHF. The CDR3 nucleotides read TGTGCCAGCAGTTTAAGGGACAGGGGGCAATGGGGTCAGCCCCAGCATTTT.

This rearrangement joins TRBV2 to TRBJ1-3, with a possible D match to TRBD1 (5 bases). This CDR3 spans 16 amino acids. The V end was cut by 1 base, the J end by 0 bases, with 10 bases between. Germline V gives CDR1 SNHLY, CDR2 FYNNEI. The CDR3 loop reads CASSEGGPYSGNTIYF. CDR3 in DNA: TGTGCCAGCAGTGAAGGGGGCCCCTACTCTGGAAACACCATATATTTT.

The chain employs TRBV27 and TRBJ2-1, with D possibly TRBD2 on 6 matching bases. Trimming cost V 6 bases and J 7 bases, with 10 bases left between them. The CDR3 totals 12 residues. Germline lookup yields CDR1 MNHEY and CDR2 SMNVEV (reference sequence). CDR3 residues: CASRDGGNEQFF. The CDR3 DNA reads TGTGCCAGCAGGGATGGAGGGAATGAGCAGTTCTTC.

The CDR3 sequence: CASSRLDNEQFF. The CDR3 DNA reads as TGTGCCAGTTCACGACTAGACAATGAGCAGTTCTTC. V is TRBV6-5 and J is TRBJ2-1; D perhaps matches TRBD2 (6 bases). V was trimmed by 9 bases and J by 5 bases, leaving 11 bases between them. Germline CDR1 MNHEY, CDR2 SVGAGI. This CDR3 spans 12 amino acids.

This chain links TRBV11-1 with TRBJ2-3; possible D gene TRBD2, 6 bases. Germline CDR1 reads SGHAT; CDR2 reads FQDESV (reference sequence). Trimming stripped 2 bases from V and 4 bases from J, with 13 bases between. The CDR3 has 15 residues. Written as DNA, the CDR3 is TGTGCCAGCAGCTTAAACCCGGGAGCGGCAGATACGCAGTATTTT. Translated, it gives CASSLNPGAADTQYF.

The rearrangement joins TRBV9 to TRBJ2-6; perhaps TRBD1 as D (6 bases). The V end lost 4 bases, the J end lost 0 bases, and 14 bases lay between the germline ends. CDR3 length equals 17 residues. Germline-derived CDR1 and CDR2 are SGDLS and YYNGEE. The DNA for the CDR3 is TGTGCCAGCAGCTCGGGACATCGCAACTCTGGGGCCAACGTCCTGACTTTC. Encoded protein: CASSSGHRNSGANVLTF.

CDR3 loop: CSVDIAGASDTQYF. In nucleotides, the CDR3 is TGCAGCGTTGATATAGCGGGAGCTTCAGATACGCAGTATTTT. The genes are TRBV29-1 and TRBJ2-3; TRBD2 aligns across 9 bases. Germline CDR1 is SQVTM and CDR2 is ANQGSEA. This CDR3 has 14 residues. After removal of 3 bases from V and 4 bases from J, the junction contained 5 bases not matched to a gene.

This chain connects TRBV5-6 to TRBJ2-3; D perhaps matches TRBD2 (7 bases). The CDR3 has 17 amino acids. Germline CDR1 reads SGHDT; CDR2 reads YYEEEE. Trimming cost V 1 base and J 5 bases, with 20 bases left between them. CDR3 loop: CASSLRGSGAVVDTQYF. In DNA, the CDR3 is TGTGCCAGCAGCTTGAGGGGGAGCGGGGCCGTCGTAGATACGCAGTATTTT.

V is TRBV18 and J is TRBJ2-7; D is uncertain. This CDR3 has 12 amino acids. V dropped 1 base and J dropped 6 bases, with 7 bases sitting between them. Germline assignment: CDR1 KGHSH and CDR2 LQKENI. DNA for the CDR3: TGTGCCAGCTCACCACGGGCAACCGAGCAGTACTTC. This codes for CASSPRATEQYF.

The chain uses TRBV2 and TRBJ1-5; D not certain. Germline CDR1 reads SNHLY; CDR2 reads FYNNEI. The CDR3 length is 15 residues. V lost 3 bases and J lost 5, with 14 bases in between. CDR3 region: CASSEEVPRHQPQHF. CDR3 in DNA: TGTGCCAGCAGTGAGGAGGTTCCTCGACATCAGCCCCAGCATTTT.

The chain employs TRBV19 and TRBJ1-6; tentative D call: TRBD1 (5 bases). V shed 9 bases and J shed 7 bases, with 13 bases lying between them. The CDR3 is 13 amino acids. The germline gives CDR1 LNHDA, CDR2 SQIVND (reference sequence). CDR3 DNA: TGTGCCAGCGATTCGGGGGTAAATTCACCCCTCCACTTT. Translating it yields CASDSGVNSPLHF.

This clone has only one observation. This chain joins TRBV9 and TRBJ1-2; weak D call: TRBD1 (6 bases). CDR3 size: 14 residues. The V end lost 0 bases, the J end lost 6 bases, and 12 bases lay between the germline ends. Germline assignment: CDR1 SGDLS and CDR2 YYNGEE. CDR3 loop: CASSVVPGDHGYTF. For the CDR3, the DNA is TGTGCCAGCAGCGTAGTTCCAGGGGACCATGGCTACACCTTC.

This rearrangement joins TRBV28 to TRBJ2-4; the D is unclear. The CDR3 totals 15 residues. Trimming left V 3 bases short and J 1 base short, with 10 bases between. Per germline, CDR1 MDHEN and CDR2 SYDVKM. The CDR3 DNA reads as TGTGCCAGCAGTTTGGGTGGGATGGCCAAAAACATTCAGTACTTC. This translates into CASSLGGMAKNIQYF.

This rearrangement joins TRBV6-2 or TRBV6-3 to TRBJ2-5; D gene ambiguous. Germline assignment: CDR1 MNHEY and CDR2 SVGEGT. The ends were cut back, 0 bases at V and 2 bases at J, with 7 bases in the middle. The CDR3 sequence is 14 residues long. CDR3 protein: CASSYSAVQETQYF. DNA for the CDR3: TGTGCCAGCAGTTACTCTGCCGTTCAAGAGACCCAGTACTTC.

The V and J genes are TRBV7-8 and TRBJ1-2, with a tentative D call TRBD1 (5 bases). Germline V gives CDR1 SGHVS, CDR2 FQNEAQ. The CDR3 has 14 amino acids. V was cut by 8 bases and J by 3 bases, with 16 bases left in between. CDR3 sequence: CASLNRGSDYGYTF. The CDR3 DNA reads as TGTGCCAGCTTAAATAGGGGTTCGGACTATGGCTACACCTTC.